These 10 T cell receptor beta chains were sequenced from one sample in a study of blood T cell repertoires in COVID-19. Clones were read by immunoSEQ multiplex PCR, and TCRdb kept only the in-frame ones, dropping some. The data contain over 350,000 clones, approximately 90% of them seen just once; the ten biggest clones take up approximately 9.3%. Input material: PBMCs or T cells enriched from blood (not recorded which). The receptors here all came from a woman between 45 and 65 years old who had recovered from COVID-19.

The chain is built from TRBV27 and TRBJ1-2; D perhaps matches TRBD1 (5 bases). This CDR3 comprises 15 residues. V lost 2 bases and J lost 5, with 15 bases in between. Germline assignment: CDR1 MNHEY and CDR2 SMNVEV (reference sequence). The CDR3 sequence: CASSLGTADSYGYTF. In nucleotides, the CDR3 is TGTGCCAGCAGTTTAGGGACTGCCGACTCATATGGCTACACCTTC.

The rearrangement joins TRBV7-2 to TRBJ2-2; tentative D call: TRBD1 (7 bases). Germline lookup yields CDR1 SGHTA and CDR2 FQGNSA. Trimming cost V 5 bases and J 1 base, with 11 bases left between them. The CDR3 has 15 amino acids. CDR3 sequence reads: CASSRRGQNTGELFF. CDR3 nucleotides: TGTGCCAGCAGCCGGAGGGGGCAGAACACCGGGGAGCTGTTTTTT.

The chain joins TRBV9 to TRBJ2-1; 9 nucleotides match TRBD2. Trimming cost V 4 bases and J 0 bases; bases outside gene matches: 8. The CDR3 spans 17 residues. CDR1 SGDLS and CDR2 YYNGEE come from the germline V gene. The CDR3 DNA reads as TGTGCCAGCAGCCCCCACGCGGGGGGGAGCTCCTACAATGAGCAGTTCTTC. It is translated as CASSPHAGGSSYNEQFF.

The chain carries TRBV28 and TRBJ2-7; TRBD1 matches at 9 bases. The CDR3 is 14 residues long. Germline V gives CDR1 MDHEN, CDR2 SYDVKM. The trim removed 10 bases at V and 6 bases at J, leaving 13 bases unmatched. The CDR3 spells CATKRDRVEAEQYF. The CDR3 DNA reads TGTGCCACCAAACGGGACAGGGTCGAGGCCGAGCAGTACTTC. The whole variable domain, filled in from reference TRBV28 and TRBJ2-7, reads DVKVTQSSRYLVKRTGEKVFLECVQDMDHENMFWYRQDPGLGLRLIYFSYDVKMKEKGDIPEGYSVSREKKERFSLILESASTNQTSMYLCATKRDRVEAEQYFGPGTRLTVT.

This chain links TRBV5-5 with TRBJ2-3, with TRBD2 matching over 10 bases. The junction had 7 bases not matched to a gene; V was cut back by 4 bases and J by 2 bases. Germline assignment: CDR1 SGHKS and CDR2 YYEKEE (reference sequence). The CDR3 sequence is 16 residues long. CDR3 sequence reads: CASSHNLAGATDTQYF. The CDR3 nucleotides are TGTGCCAGCAGCCATAATCTAGCGGGGGCCACAGATACGCAGTATTTT.

V gene TRBV7-9 combines with J gene TRBJ1-1; TRBD1 matches at 9 bases. Germline CDR1 SEHNR, CDR2 FQNEAQ (reference sequence). The CDR3 has 16 amino acids. Unmatched junction bases numbered 13, after V lost 5 bases and J lost 6 bases. Here the CDR3 reads CASSHDEDRGSAEAFF. The CDR3 DNA reads as TGTGCCAGCAGCCATGATGAGGACAGGGGCAGTGCTGAAGCTTTCTTT.

The chain links TRBV6-5 to TRBJ1-2; the D gene is possibly TRBD1 (5 bases). The germline V gene has CDR1 MNHEY and CDR2 SVGAGI. There are 13 residues in the CDR3. The V and J ends lost 6 bases and 7 bases respectively, with 15 bases between them. The CDR3 sequence: CASRPRALLGYTF. DNA of the CDR3: TGTGCCAGCAGACCCAGGGCACTCCTTGGCTACACCTTC.

The V and J genes are TRBV2 and TRBJ1-2; the D gene is possibly TRBD1 (6 bases). The CDR3 is 14 residues long. Trimming shortened V by 6 bases and J by 4 bases, and 15 bases separated the two germline ends. Germline V CDR1 and CDR2: SNHLY, FYNNEI. CDR3 sequence: CASRLVGTSYGYTF. The CDR3 region has the DNA TGTGCCAGCAGACTTGTTGGGACAAGCTATGGCTACACCTTC.

In regard to this clone: The sample carries other DNA sequences with the same CDR3. The gene calls are TRBV12-3 or TRBV12-4 and TRBJ1-4; D not certain. V gave up 7 bases and J gave up 7 bases, with 7 bases separating them. The CDR3 has 11 amino acids. The CDR3 coding sequence is TGTGCCAGCACCCGGGGTGAAAAACTGTTTTTT. This encodes CASTRGEKLFF.

The chain combines TRBV6-5 with TRBJ1-1, with D uncertain. Between the trimmed V and J ends, which lost 2 bases and 0 bases, there was a span of 7 bases. The CDR3 extends over 14 amino acids. Germline assignment: CDR1 MNHEY and CDR2 SVGAGI. CDR3 nucleotide sequence: TGTGCCAGCAGTTACCGATACATGAACACTGAAGCTTTCTTT. It encodes CASSYRYMNTEAFF.